This T cell receptor beta chain came from a study of blood T cell repertoires in COVID-19. The V gene end was trimmed by 2 bases and the J gene end by 7 bases; junction bases not matched to a gene: 8. The CDR3 covers 16 residues. Germline-derived CDR1 and CDR2 are LGHDT and YNNKEL (reference sequence). Only in-frame clones appear in the TCRdb table, and some are missing; sequencing was by immunoSEQ multiplex PCR. This table holds under 50,000 clones, 80% to 90% found once. J is TRBJ2-2 and V is TRBV3-1 (or the pseudogene TRBV3-2), with TRBD1 matching over 9 bases. Sample: peripheral blood. This sequence originates from a man between 65 and 85 years old with active COVID-19. The CDR3 DNA reads TGTGCCAGCAGCCAACCCGGACAGGGGCGCAGCGGGGAGCTGTTTTTT. It codes for CASSQPGQGRSGELFF.